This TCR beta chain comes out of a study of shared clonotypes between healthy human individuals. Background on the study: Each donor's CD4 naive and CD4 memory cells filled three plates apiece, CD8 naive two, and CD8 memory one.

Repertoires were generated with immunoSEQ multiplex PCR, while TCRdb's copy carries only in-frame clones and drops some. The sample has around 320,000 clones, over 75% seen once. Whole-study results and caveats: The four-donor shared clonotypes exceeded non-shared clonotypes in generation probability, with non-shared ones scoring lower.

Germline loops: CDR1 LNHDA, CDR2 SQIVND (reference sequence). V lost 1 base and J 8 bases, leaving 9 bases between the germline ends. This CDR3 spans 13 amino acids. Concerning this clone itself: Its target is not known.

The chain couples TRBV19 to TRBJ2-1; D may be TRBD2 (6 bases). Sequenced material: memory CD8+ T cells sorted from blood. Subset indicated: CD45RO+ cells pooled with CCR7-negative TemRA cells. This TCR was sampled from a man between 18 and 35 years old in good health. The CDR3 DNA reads TGTGCCAGTAGTATAGGGACTAAGGATGAGCAGTTCTTC. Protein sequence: CASSIGTKDEQFF.